Each of the 5 T cell receptor beta chains below was sequenced from the same sample in a study of tumor-infiltrating lymphocytes in localized non-small cell lung cancer. TCRdb's table, derived via immunoSEQ multiplex PCR, lists solely in-frame clones and lacks some. The sample records some 22,000 clones, roughly 80% being singletons. What was sequenced was lung tumor tissue. The receptors here all came from a human donor with non-small cell lung cancer.

This chain uses TRBV30 with TRBJ2-5; D might be TRBD1 (5 bases). Trimming took off 4 bases at V and 0 bases at J, with 6 bases between the two ends. The CDR3 is made up of 12 amino acids. Germline V gene data show CDR1 as GTSNPN and CDR2 as SVGIG (reference sequence). The CDR3 DNA is TGTGCCTGGAAGACAGACCAAGAGACCCAGTACTTC. Protein: CAWKTDQETQYF.

The chain couples TRBV7-2 to TRBJ1-5; TRBD1 is a possible D gene (5 bases). V was clipped by 3 bases and J by 6 bases, with 12 bases between them. CDR1 is SGHTA, CDR2 FQGNSA, per germline. The CDR3 consists of 14 residues. CDR3 region: CASSFLVGGQPQHF. CDR3 in DNA: TGTGCCAGCAGCTTTCTTGTGGGGGGTCAGCCCCAGCATTTT. Full variable domain (missing parts from reference TRBV7-2 and TRBJ1-5): GAGVSQSPSNKVTEKGKDVELRCDPISGHTALYWYRQSLGQGLEFLIYFQGNSAPDKSGLPSDRFSAERTGGSVSTLTIQRTQQEDSAVYLCASSFLVGGQPQHFGDGTRLSIL.

This chain joins TRBV4-3 and TRBJ2-3, with 12 bases lining up with TRBD1. V shed 3 bases and J 5 bases; nucleotides not matched to a gene: 9. The CDR3 runs to 17 residues. The germline CDR1 and CDR2 sequences are LGHNA and YSLEER. The CDR3 reads CASSHHGTGGREDTQYF. The CDR3 DNA follows: TGCGCCAGCAGCCACCACGGGACAGGGGGCAGGGAAGATACGCAGTATTTT.

This chain connects TRBV10-2 to TRBJ2-5, with D possibly being TRBD1 (5 bases). There are 15 residues in the CDR3. CDR1 WSHSY and CDR2 SAAADI come from the germline V gene. The V end lost 6 bases, the J end lost 2 bases, and 16 bases lay between the germline ends. The CDR3 DNA is TGCGCCAGCAGACCCATTACAGGCTATCAAGAGACCCAGTACTTC. Translating gives CASRPITGYQETQYF.

The table lists this clone with a few counts. V usage is TRBV6-5 and J usage is TRBJ2-1, with D perhaps assigned TRBD1 or TRBD2 (5 bases each). The CDR3 has 14 amino acids. V dropped 0 bases and J dropped 6 bases, with 9 bases sitting between them. Germline V gene data show CDR1 as MNHEY and CDR2 as SVGAGI. Here the CDR3 reads CASSYSSGTNEQFF. The CDR3 nucleotides are TGTGCCAGCAGTTACTCATCCGGGACCAATGAGCAGTTCTTC.